This T cell receptor beta chain was recovered during a study of OX40 agonist ivuxolimab in advanced cancers. Looking at the study overall: Partial responses occurred in Three dose-escalation patients, one with hepatocellular carcinoma and two with cutaneous melanoma.

The repertoire was sequenced with immunoSEQ multiplex PCR; TCRdb's copy has only in-frame clones and lacks some. The sample has about 68,000 clones, around 80% seen once. Collection of blood occurred at baseline, at cycle 4 day 1, and at cycle 7 day 1. Turning to this clone: The target antigen is unknown.

Study-level results: The study did not work out the antigen specificity of the expanded peripheral T cells.

CDR1 and CDR2 from the germline V gene are SEHNR and FQNEAQ (reference sequence). The CDR3 is made up of 18 amino acids. V shed 5 bases and J 7 bases; nucleotides not matched to a gene: 17. This clonotype originated in an adult with an advanced solid tumor such as melanoma, head and neck, liver or kidney cancer. Source: CD4+ or CD8+ T cells sorted from blood, taken in a trial of the OX40 agonist ivuxolimab. The rearrangement uses TRBV7-9 and TRBJ2-1; 10 nucleotides match TRBD2. This CDR3 is CASSPSPKAGGPRNEQFF. CDR3 in DNA: TGTGCCAGCAGCCCCAGTCCCAAAGCGGGAGGGCCGAGAAATGAGCAGTTCTTC. Combining the CDR3 with reference TRBV7-9 and TRBJ2-1 gives the whole variable domain DTGVSQNPRHKITKRGQNVTFRCDPISEHNRLYWYRQTLGQGPEFLTYFQNEAQLEKSRLLSDRFSAERPKGSFSTLEIQRTEQGDSAMYLCASSPSPKAGGPRNEQFFGPGTRLTVL.